The present T cell receptor (beta chain) was sequenced within a study of blood T cell repertoires in COVID-19. In the authors' methods: Estimation of nucleated cell counts relied on the amplification of reference gene primers. Clones were read by immunoSEQ multiplex PCR, and TCRdb kept only the in-frame ones, dropping some. The D gene and trimming were derived from the DNA, and the V and J assignments and clone size from that table. The table records over 50,000 clones, over 65% of them present only once. This clone showed up just once. Trimming took 5 bases from V and 1 from J; bases not matched to a gene: 11. This CDR3 comprises 18 residues. Germline values: CDR1 MDHEN, CDR2 SYDVKM.

Input material: peripheral blood. The TCR originated in a man of 80 years or more with active or convalescent COVID-19. The chain combines TRBV28 with TRBJ2-6; TRBD1 aligns across 7 bases. The CDR3 is CASSDKFGDRSGANVLTF. Here the CDR3 DNA reads TGTGCCAGCAGTGACAAATTCGGGGACAGATCTGGGGCCAACGTCCTGACTTTC.